Listed below are T cell receptor beta chains from one sample, sequenced in a study of OX40 agonist ivuxolimab in advanced cancers. Sequenced by immunoSEQ multiplex PCR; TCRdb stores in-frame clones only, minus some. The sample consists of over 100,000 clones, more than 80% of them appearing once. The specimen was CD4+ or CD8+ T cells sorted from blood, collected in a trial of the OX40 agonist ivuxolimab. These receptors were collected from an adult with an advanced solid tumor such as melanoma, head and neck, liver or kidney cancer. Both conserved end residues are part of each CDR3. Fields, in order: J gene, V gene, D gene, clone size, CDR3 protein, CDR3 DNA. A D gene is named only where the DNA matches it firmly. Clone size, where shown, is once, few, many, or a class for clones that have expanded.

TRBJ2-7,TRBV7-8,NA,NA,CASSLGSDREQYF,TGTGCCAGCAGCTTAGGATCGGACCGCGAGCAGTACTTC
TRBJ1-2,TRBV7-2,NA,once,CASSLQDNYGYTF,TGTGCCAGCAGCTTACAAGATAACTATGGCTACACCTTC
TRBJ1-5,TRBV29-1,NA,once,CSAGGSINQPQHF,TGCAGTGCGGGGGGCTCTATTAATCAGCCCCAGCATTTT
TRBJ1-5,TRBV7-2,NA,NA,CASSLQGIGVEPQHF,TGTGCCAGCAGCTTACAGGGGATCGGGGTTGAGCCCCAGCATTTT
TRBJ2-3,TRBV30,TRBD2,NA,CAWSVSSGGSTDTQYF,TGTGCCTGGAGTGTATCTAGCGGGGGGAGCACAGATACGCAGTATTTT
TRBJ2-5,TRBV7-2,NA,NA,CASSLNGRKDETQYF,TGTGCCAGCAGCTTAAATGGTCGGAAGGATGAGACCCAGTACTTC
TRBJ1-2,TRBV20-1,NA,NA,CSARDEGYTF,TGCAGTGCTAGAGATGAGGGCTACACCTTC
TRBJ1-1,TRBV30,NA,NA,CACIGVAAFF,TGTGCCTGCATAGGGGTGGCAGCTTTCTTT
TRBJ1-1,TRBV2,NA,NA,CASSEREGAGTEAFF,TGTGCCAGCAGTGAGAGGGAGGGCGCAGGCACTGAAGCTTTCTTT
TRBJ2-3,TRBV5-4,NA,once,CASSSTGFWTDTQYF,TGTGCCAGCAGCTCAACGGGATTTTGGACAGATACGCAGTATTTT
TRBJ1-1,TRBV5-6,NA,NA,CASSWAQVVETEAFF,TGTGCCAGCAGCTGGGCCCAGGTAGTAGAAACTGAAGCTTTCTTT
TRBJ2-7,TRBV2,NA,NA,CASNGTPRLYEQYF,TGTGCCAGCAATGGGACGCCTAGGTTGTACGAGCAGTACTTC
TRBJ1-2,TRBV18,NA,NA,CASTQGPNYGYTF,TGTGCCAGCACACAGGGTCCTAACTATGGCTACACCTTC
TRBJ2-7,TRBV15,NA,NA,CATSRDFGEQYF,TGTGCCACCAGCAGAGATTTCGGCGAGCAGTACTTC
TRBJ2-7,TRBV15,NA,NA,CATSREAGGSYEQYF,TGTGCCACCAGCAGAGAGGCAGGGGGGTCCTACGAGCAGTACTTC
TRBJ1-1,TRBV7-8,NA,NA,CASSLGLSAEAFF,TGTGCCAGCAGCTTAGGACTATCCGCTGAAGCTTTCTTT
TRBJ1-5,TRBV6-5,NA,NA,CASGVQGNQPQHF,TGTGCCAGCGGCGTCCAAGGGAATCAGCCCCAGCATTTT
TRBJ2-2,TRBV7-2,NA,NA,CASSFGQTGELFF,TGTGCCAGCAGCTTTGGACAAACCGGGGAGCTGTTTTTT
TRBJ1-1,TRBV9,NA,NA,CASSVEDRMNTEAFF,TGTGCCAGCAGCGTAGAGGACAGAATGAACACTGAAGCTTTCTTT